The entry below describes one T cell receptor (beta chain). The data belong to a study of shared T cell receptors in the human thymus. Trimming cost V 0 bases and J 13 bases, with 21 bases left between them. The CDR3 extends over 16 amino acids. The germline gives CDR1 LGHNA, CDR2 YSLEER. Sequencing used immunoSEQ multiplex PCR; TCRdb keeps in-frame clones, though not all of them. Of hundreds of thousands of clones in the sample, around 87% are singletons; the top ten hold roughly 0.0086%. The data were also submitted as part of a second study, on human thymus T cells. That source reports: Donation came from healthy Finnish infants having corrective surgery for congenital heart defects. Corrective cardiac surgery supplied the resected thymus tissue. Repertoires from thymus and blood appeared to show biased V and J gene usage. Thymic TCR repertoires of unrelated people reportedly overlapped highly.

Sequencing was done on a sample of thymocytes. The sequence came from a boy in the first two years of life with a congenital heart defect. The rearrangement joins TRBV4-3 to TRBJ1-4, with D possibly being TRBD1 (5 bases). The CDR3 DNA is TGCGCCAGCAGCCAAGATGGGCGACAGCCCGGGAGGAGACTGTTTTTT. It codes for CASSQDGRQPGRRLFF.